A single sample gave rise to the 4 T cell receptor beta chains below, sequenced in a study of cytomegalovirus exposure and HLA in healthy donors. The PCR used 60 Vbeta and 13 Jbeta primers. Method: immunoSEQ multiplex PCR; TCRdb's copy keeps in-frame clones and lacks some. The table includes some 110,000 clones, roughly three quarters detected once. Sequenced sample: PBMCs. The receptors shown here come from a woman aged 25-40 years in good health and CMV-seronegative.

The CDR3 protein is CASSQSLAGGVDTQYF. The DNA of the CDR3 is TGTGCCAGCAGCCAGAGCCTAGCGGGAGGTGTTGATACGCAGTATTTT. V usage is TRBV7-2 and J usage is TRBJ2-3, with TRBD2 matching over 11 bases. The germline gives CDR1 SGHTA, CDR2 FQGNSA. This CDR3 has 16 amino acids. With V trimmed by 5 bases and J by 6 bases, 10 bases remained unmatched.

This clone appeared once. This rearrangement joins TRBV30 to TRBJ2-5; possibly TRBD2 for D (6 bases). CDR1 is GTSNPN and CDR2 is SVGIG in the germline V gene (reference sequence). The CDR3 covers 14 residues. V was shortened by 0 bases and J by 5 bases, with 13 bases between the two germline ends. CDR3 in DNA: TGTGCCTGGAGTGTAGGGACTTTAGGGGAGACCCAGTACTTC. Encoded protein: CAWSVGTLGETQYF.

This clone occurred a few times. This chain uses TRBV9 with TRBJ2-3, with 7 bases identical to TRBD2. This CDR3 has 17 residues. CDR1 SGDLS and CDR2 YYNGEE come from the germline V gene. V lost 1 base and J lost 4; bases outside the gene matches: 12. Written as DNA, the CDR3 is TGTGCCAGCAGCGTAAGTGGTCTAGCGGTTACGGCAGATACGCAGTATTTT. This sequence encodes CASSVSGLAVTADTQYF.

The chain uses TRBV28 and TRBJ1-3; perhaps TRBD1 as D (6 bases). V gave up 3 bases and J gave up 0 bases, with 12 bases separating them. The CDR3 spans 16 residues. Germline V gene data show CDR1 as MDHEN and CDR2 as SYDVKM. CDR3 coding DNA: TGTGCCAGCAGTTTTTCCGGGACATTCTCTGGAAACACCATATATTTT. It is translated as CASSFSGTFSGNTIYF. Based on the CDR3 plus reference TRBV28 and TRBJ1-3, the full variable domain is DVKVTQSSRYLVKRTGEKVFLECVQDMDHENMFWYRQDPGLGLRLIYFSYDVKMKEKGDIPEGYSVSREKKERFSLILESASTNQTSMYLCASSFSGTFSGNTIYFGEGSWLTVV.